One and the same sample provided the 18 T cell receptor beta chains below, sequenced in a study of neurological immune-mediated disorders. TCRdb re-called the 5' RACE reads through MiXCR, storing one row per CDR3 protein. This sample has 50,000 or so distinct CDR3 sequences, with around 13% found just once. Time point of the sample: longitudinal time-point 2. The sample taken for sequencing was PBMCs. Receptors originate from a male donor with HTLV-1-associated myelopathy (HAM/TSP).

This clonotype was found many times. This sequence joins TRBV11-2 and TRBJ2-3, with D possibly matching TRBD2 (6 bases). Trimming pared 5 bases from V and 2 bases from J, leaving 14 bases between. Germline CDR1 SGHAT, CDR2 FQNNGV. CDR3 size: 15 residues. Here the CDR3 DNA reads TGTGCCAGCAGCCCTCTCGGGGGTTTCACAGATACGCAGTATTTT. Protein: CASSPLGGFTDTQYF.

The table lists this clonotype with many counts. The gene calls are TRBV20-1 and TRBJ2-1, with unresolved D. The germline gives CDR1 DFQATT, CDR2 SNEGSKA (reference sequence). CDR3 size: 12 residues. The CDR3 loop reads CSSSLVYNEQFF. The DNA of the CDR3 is TGCAGCTCCTCTTTGGTTTACAATGAGCAGTTCTTC.

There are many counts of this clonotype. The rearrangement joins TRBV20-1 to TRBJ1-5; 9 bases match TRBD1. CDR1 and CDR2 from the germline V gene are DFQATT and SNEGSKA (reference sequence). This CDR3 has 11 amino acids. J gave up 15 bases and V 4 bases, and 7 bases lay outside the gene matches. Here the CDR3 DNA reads TGCAGTGCTAAAAACAGGGGGCGGGTGCATTTT. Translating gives CSAKNRGRVHF.

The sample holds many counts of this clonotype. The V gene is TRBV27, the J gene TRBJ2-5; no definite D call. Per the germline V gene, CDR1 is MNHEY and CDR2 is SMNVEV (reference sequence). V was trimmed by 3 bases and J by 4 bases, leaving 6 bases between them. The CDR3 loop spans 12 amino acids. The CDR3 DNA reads TGTGCCAGCAGTTTCCCGGGAGAGACCCAGTACTTC. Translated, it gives CASSFPGETQYF.

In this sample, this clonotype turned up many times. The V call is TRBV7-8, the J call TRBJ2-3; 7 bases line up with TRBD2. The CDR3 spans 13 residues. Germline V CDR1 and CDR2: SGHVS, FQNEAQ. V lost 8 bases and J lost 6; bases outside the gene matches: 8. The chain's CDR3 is CASRTSGGDTQYF. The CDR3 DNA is TGTGCCAGCCGGACTAGTGGGGGGGATACGCAGTATTTT.

The CDR3: CASSLGPGIDGELFF. The CDR3 nucleotides read TGTGCCAGCAGCTTAGGCCCGGGCATCGACGGGGAGCTGTTTTTT. This chain links TRBV11-2 with TRBJ2-2; D is unclear. V dropped 1 base and J dropped 7 bases, with 13 bases sitting between them. This CDR3 is 15 amino acids long. Germline loops: CDR1 SGHAT, CDR2 FQNNGV.

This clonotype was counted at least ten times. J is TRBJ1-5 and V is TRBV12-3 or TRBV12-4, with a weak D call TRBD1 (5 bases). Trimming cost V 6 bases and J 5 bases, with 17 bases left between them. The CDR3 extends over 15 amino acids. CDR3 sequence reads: CASRMSGDVHQPQHF. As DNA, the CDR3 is TGTGCCAGCAGGATGTCCGGGGACGTACATCAGCCCCAGCATTTT.

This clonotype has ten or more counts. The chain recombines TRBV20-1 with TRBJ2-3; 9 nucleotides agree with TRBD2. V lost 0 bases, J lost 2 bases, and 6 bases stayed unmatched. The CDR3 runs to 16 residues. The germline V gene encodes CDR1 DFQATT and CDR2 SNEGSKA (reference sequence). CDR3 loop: CSARDPLAGYTDTQYF. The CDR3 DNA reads TGCAGTGCTAGAGACCCTCTAGCGGGGTACACAGATACGCAGTATTTT.

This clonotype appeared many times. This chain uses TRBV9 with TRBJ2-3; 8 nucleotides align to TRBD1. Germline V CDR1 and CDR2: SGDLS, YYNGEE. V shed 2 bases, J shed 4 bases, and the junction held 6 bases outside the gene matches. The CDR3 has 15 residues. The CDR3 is CASSVGTGGADTQYF. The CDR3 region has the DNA TGTGCCAGCAGCGTCGGGACAGGAGGCGCAGATACGCAGTATTTT.

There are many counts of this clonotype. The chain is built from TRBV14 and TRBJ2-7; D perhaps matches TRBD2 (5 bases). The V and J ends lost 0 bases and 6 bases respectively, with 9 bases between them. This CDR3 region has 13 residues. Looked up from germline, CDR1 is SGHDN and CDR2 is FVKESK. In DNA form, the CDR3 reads TGTGCCAGCAGCCAAGATGTCGAGGGCGAGCAGTACTTC. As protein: CASSQDVEGEQYF.

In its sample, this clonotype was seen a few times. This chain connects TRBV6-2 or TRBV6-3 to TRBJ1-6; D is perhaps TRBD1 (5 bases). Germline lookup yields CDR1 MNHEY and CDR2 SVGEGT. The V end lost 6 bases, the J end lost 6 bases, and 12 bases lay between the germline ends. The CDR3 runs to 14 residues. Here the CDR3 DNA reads TGTGCCAGCAGACCAGGGTCTGCTAATTCACCCCTCCACTTT. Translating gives CASRPGSANSPLHF.

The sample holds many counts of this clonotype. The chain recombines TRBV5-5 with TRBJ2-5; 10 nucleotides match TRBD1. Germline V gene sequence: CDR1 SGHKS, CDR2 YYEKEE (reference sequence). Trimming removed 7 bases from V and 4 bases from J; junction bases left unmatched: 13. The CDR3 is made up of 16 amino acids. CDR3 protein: CASAPQPGTGAETQYF. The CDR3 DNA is TGTGCCAGCGCTCCCCAGCCCGGGACAGGGGCAGAGACCCAGTACTTC.

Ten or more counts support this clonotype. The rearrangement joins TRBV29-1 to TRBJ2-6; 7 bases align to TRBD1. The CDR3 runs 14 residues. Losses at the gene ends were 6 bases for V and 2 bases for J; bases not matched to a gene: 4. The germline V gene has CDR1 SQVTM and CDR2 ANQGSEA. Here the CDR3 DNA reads TGCAGCGTCCTTGACAGGGCTGGGGCCAACGTCCTGACTTTC. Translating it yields CSVLDRAGANVLTF.

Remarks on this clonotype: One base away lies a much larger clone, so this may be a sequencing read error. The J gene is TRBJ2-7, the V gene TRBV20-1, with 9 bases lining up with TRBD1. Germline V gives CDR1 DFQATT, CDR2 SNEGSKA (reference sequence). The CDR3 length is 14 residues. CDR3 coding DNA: TGCAGGGCCGAATTCGGGACAGGGTTTTACGATCAGTACTTC. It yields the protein CRAEFGTGFYDQYF.

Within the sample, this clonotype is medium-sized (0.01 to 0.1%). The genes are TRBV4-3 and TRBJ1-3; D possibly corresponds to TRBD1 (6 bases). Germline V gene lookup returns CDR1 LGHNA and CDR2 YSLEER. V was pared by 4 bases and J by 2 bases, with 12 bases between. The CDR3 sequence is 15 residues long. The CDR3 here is CASSRSQGTGNTIYF. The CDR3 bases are TGCGCCAGCAGCCGATCACAGGGTACTGGAAACACCATATATTTT.

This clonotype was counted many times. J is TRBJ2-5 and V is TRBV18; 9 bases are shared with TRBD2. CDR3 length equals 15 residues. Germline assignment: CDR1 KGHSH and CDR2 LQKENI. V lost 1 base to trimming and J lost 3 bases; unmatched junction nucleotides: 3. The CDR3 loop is CASSPRPSGEETQYF. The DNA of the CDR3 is TGTGCCAGCTCACCACGACCTAGCGGGGAAGAGACCCAGTACTTC.

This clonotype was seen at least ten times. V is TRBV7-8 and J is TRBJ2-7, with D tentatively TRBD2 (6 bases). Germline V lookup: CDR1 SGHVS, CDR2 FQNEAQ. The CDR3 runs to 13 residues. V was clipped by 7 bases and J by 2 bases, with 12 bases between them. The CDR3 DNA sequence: TGTGCCAGCAACCGGGGGAACACCTACGAGCAGTACTTC. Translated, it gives CASNRGNTYEQYF.

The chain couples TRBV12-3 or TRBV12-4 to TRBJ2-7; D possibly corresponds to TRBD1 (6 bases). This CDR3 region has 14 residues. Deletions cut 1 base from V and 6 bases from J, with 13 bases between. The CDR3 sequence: CASSLGVGAGEQYF. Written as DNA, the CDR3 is TGTGCCAGCAGTTTAGGCGTGGGGGCCGGCGAGCAGTACTTC.